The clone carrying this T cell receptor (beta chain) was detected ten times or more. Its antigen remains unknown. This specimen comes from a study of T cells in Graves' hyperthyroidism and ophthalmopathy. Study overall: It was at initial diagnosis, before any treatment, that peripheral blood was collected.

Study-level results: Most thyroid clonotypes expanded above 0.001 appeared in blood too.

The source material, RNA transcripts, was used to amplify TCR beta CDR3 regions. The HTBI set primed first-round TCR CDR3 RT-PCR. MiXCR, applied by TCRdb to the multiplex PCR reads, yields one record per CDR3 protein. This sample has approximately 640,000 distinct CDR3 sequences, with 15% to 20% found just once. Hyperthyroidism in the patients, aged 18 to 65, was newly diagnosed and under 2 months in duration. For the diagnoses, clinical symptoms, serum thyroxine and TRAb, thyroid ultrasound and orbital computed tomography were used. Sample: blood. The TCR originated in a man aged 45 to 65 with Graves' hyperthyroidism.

CDR3 sequence: CASSTGRLAGGVSGADTQYF. The CDR3 DNA sequence: TGTGCCAGCAGCACGGGAAGGCTAGCGGGGGGGGTATCGGGGGCAGATACGCAGTATTTT. V gene TRBV7-8 combines with J gene TRBJ2-3; 12 nucleotides agree with TRBD2. The germline V gene encodes CDR1 SGHVS and CDR2 FQNEAQ. Unmatched junction bases numbered 19, after V lost 5 bases and J lost 4 bases. The CDR3 is 20 residues long.